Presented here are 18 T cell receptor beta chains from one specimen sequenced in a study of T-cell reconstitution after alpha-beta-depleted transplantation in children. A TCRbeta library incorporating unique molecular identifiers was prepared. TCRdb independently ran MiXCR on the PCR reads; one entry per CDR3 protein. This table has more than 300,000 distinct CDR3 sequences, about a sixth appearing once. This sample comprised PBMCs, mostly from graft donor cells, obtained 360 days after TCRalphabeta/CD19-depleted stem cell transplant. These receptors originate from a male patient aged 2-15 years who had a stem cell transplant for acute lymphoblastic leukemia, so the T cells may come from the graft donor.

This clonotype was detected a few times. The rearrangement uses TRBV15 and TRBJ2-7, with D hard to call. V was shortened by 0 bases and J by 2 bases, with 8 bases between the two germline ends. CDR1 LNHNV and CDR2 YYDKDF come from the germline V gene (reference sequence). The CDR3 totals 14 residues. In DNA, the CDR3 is TGTGCCACCAGCAGAGATTCAGGACCCTACGAGCAGTACTTC. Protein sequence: CATSRDSGPYEQYF.

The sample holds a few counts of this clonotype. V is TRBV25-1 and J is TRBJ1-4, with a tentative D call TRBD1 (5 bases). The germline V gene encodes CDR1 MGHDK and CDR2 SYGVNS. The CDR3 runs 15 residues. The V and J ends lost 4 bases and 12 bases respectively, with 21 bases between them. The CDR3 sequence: CASSGGSGPTGELFF. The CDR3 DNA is TGTGCCAGCAGTGGGGGGTCAGGACCTACCGGGGAACTGTTTTTT.

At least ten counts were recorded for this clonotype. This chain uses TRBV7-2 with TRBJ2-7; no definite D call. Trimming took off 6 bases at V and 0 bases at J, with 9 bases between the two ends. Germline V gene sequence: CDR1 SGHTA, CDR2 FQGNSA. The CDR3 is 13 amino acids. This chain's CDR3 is CASSLLGSYEQYF. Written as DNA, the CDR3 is TGTGCCAGCAGTTTACTGGGCTCCTACGAGCAGTACTTC.

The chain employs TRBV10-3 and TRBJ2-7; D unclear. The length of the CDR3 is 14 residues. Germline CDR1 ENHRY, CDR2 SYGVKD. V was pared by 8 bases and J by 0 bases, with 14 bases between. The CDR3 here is CAIGRRQHSYEQYF. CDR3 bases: TGTGCCATCGGTCGTCGGCAACACTCCTACGAGCAGTACTTC.

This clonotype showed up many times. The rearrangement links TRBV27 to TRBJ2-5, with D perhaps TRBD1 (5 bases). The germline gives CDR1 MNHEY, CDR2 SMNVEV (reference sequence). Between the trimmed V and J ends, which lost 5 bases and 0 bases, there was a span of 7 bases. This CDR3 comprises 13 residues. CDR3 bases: TGTGCCAGCAGTGCAGGGTACCAAGAGACCCAGTACTTC. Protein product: CASSAGYQETQYF.

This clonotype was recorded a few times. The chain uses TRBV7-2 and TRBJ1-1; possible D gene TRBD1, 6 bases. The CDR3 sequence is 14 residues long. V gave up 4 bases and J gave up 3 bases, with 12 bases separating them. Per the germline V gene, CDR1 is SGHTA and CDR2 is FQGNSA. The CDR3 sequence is CASSSRDTYTEAFF. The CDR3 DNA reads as TGTGCCAGCAGCTCTCGGGACACCTACACTGAAGCTTTCTTT.

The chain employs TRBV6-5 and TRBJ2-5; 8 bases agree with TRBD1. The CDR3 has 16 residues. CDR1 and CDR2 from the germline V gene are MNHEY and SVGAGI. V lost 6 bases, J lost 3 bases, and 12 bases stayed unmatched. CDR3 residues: CASRELPMDREETQYF. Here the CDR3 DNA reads TGTGCCAGCAGGGAGTTACCGATGGACAGGGAAGAGACCCAGTACTTC.

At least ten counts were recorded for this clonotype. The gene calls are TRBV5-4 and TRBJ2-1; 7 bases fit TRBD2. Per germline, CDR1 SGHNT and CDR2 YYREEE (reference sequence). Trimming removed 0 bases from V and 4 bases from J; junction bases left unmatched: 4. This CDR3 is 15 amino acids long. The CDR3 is CASSLDGGGYNEQFF. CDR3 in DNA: TGTGCCAGCAGCTTGGATGGGGGAGGGTACAATGAGCAGTTCTTC.

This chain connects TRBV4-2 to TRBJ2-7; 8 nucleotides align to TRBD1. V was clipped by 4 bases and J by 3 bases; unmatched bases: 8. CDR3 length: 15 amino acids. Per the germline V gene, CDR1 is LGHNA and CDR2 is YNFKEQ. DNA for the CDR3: TGTGCCAGCAGCCCCGGGACAGGTCCTCTCTACGAGCAGTACTTC. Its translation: CASSPGTGPLYEQYF.

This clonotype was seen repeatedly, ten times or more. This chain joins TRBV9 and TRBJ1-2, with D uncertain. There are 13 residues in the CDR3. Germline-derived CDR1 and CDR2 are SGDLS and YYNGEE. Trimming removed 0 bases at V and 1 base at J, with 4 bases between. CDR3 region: CASSVVSNYGYTF. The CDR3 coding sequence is TGTGCCAGCAGCGTAGTTAGTAACTATGGCTACACCTTC.

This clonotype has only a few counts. The CDR3: CASSSLRGYNEQFF. In DNA form, the CDR3 reads TGTGCCAGCAGTTCCTTACGAGGGTACAATGAGCAGTTCTTC. V usage is TRBV6-2 or TRBV6-3 and J usage is TRBJ2-1, with a possible D match to TRBD2 (5 bases). Germline V gene lookup returns CDR1 MNHEY and CDR2 SVGEGT. Between the trimmed V and J ends, which lost 4 bases and 4 bases, there was a span of 11 bases. The CDR3 has 14 amino acids.

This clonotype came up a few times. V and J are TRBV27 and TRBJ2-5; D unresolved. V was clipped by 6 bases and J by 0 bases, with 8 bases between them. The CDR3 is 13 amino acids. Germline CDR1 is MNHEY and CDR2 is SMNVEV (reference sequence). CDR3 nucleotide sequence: TGTGCCAGCAGGCCCGGGTACCAAGAGACCCAGTACTTC. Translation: CASRPGYQETQYF.

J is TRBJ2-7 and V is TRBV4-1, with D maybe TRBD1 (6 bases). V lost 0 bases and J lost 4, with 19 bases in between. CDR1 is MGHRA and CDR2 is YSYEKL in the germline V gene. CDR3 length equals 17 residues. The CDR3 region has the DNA TGCGCCAGCAGCCAAGATCCACCTTCAGGGGTAGCTTACGAGCAGTACTTC. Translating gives CASSQDPPSGVAYEQYF.

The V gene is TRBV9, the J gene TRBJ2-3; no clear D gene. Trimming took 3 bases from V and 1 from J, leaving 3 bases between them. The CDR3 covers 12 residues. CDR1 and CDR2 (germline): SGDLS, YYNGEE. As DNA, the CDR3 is TGTGCCAGCAGCGCTGGCACAGATACGCAGTATTTT. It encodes CASSAGTDTQYF.

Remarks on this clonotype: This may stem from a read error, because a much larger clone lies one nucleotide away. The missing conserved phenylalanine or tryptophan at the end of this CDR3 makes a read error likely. The DNA for the CDR3 is TGTGCCAGCAGCTTAGCTCGGCTTCCCAGACAAGAGACCCAGTACCTC. Encoded protein: CASSLARLPRQETQYL. J is TRBJ2-5 and V is TRBV7-8; D call uncertain. V lost 0 bases and J 2 bases, leaving 13 bases between the germline ends. The CDR3 loop spans 16 amino acids. Germline values: CDR1 SGHVS, CDR2 FQNEAQ.

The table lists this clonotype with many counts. The CDR3 protein is CASSLYATSGQETQYF. The CDR3, as DNA: TGTGCCAGCAGTTTATATGCGACTAGCGGCCAAGAGACCCAGTACTTC. This chain joins TRBV28 and TRBJ2-5; 9 bases agree with TRBD2. The J segment lost 1 base and the V segment lost 1 base, leaving 4 bases of the junction unmatched. Germline V lookup: CDR1 MDHEN, CDR2 SYDVKM. The CDR3 runs to 16 residues.

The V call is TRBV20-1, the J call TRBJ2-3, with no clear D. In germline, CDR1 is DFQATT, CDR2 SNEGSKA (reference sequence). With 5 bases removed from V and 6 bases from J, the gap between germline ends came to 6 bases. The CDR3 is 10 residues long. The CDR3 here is CSALFDTQYF. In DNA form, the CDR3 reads TGCAGTGCTTTGTTTGATACGCAGTATTTT.

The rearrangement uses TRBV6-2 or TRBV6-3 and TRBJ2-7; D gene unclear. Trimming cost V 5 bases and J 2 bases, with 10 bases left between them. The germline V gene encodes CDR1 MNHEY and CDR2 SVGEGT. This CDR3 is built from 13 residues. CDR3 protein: CASSPGLPYEQYF. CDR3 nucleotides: TGTGCCAGCAGTCCCGGTCTCCCCTACGAGCAGTACTTC.